This T cell receptor (beta chain) was recorded in a study of T cells in tumors after PD-1 blockade. Study summary: On average, tumor samples gave over 20,000 TCR templates and roughly 6,000 unique clonotypes.

Here immunoSEQ multiplex PCR was the method, and the copy in TCRdb shows in-frame clones only, minus some. The sample consists of roughly 13,000 clones, roughly two thirds of them appearing once. V lost 5 bases to trimming and J lost 2 bases, with 7 bases between them. In germline, CDR1 is MNHEY, CDR2 SVGAGI. The CDR3 consists of 12 residues. Concerning this clone itself: Its antigen is not identified.

Each patient got pembrolizumab 200 mg every 3 weeks or cemiplimab 350 mg every 2 weeks. Study-wide points: Expanded exhausted CD8+ clones after therapy were mostly novel clonotypes.

The chain is built from TRBV6-5 and TRBJ2-7; possibly TRBD1 or TRBD2 for D (5 bases each). Sequencing used tumor tissue, obtained after anti-PD-1 treatment. The receptor comes from a human donor with cutaneous squamous cell carcinoma. CDR3 residues: CASSRGAYEQYF. The CDR3 DNA follows: TGTGCCAGCAGTCGAGGGGCCTACGAGCAGTACTTC.